One and the same sample provided the 5 T cell receptor beta chains below, sequenced in a study of blood T cell repertoires in COVID-19. The data were produced by immunoSEQ multiplex PCR, yet TCRdb's version contains in-frame clones alone and is incomplete. This table holds 200,000 to 250,000 clones, about nine tenths found once. The source material was peripheral blood. The receptor set was obtained from a man younger than 45 who had recovered from COVID-19.

The V gene is TRBV7-2, the J gene TRBJ2-3, with no clear D. The length of the CDR3 is 16 residues. Germline V gives CDR1 SGHTA, CDR2 FQGNSA. V was pared by 3 bases and J by 6 bases, with 19 bases between. The CDR3, as DNA: TGTGCCAGCAGCTTCAGAGTAGCTTCGGGTGTGGATACGCAGTATTTT. Translated: CASSFRVASGVDTQYF.

This chain joins TRBV7-7 and TRBJ2-7; 7 bases are a match to TRBD1. CDR1 is SSHAT, CDR2 FNYEAQ, per germline (reference sequence). This CDR3 is built from 13 residues. V lost 5 bases and J lost 2; bases outside the gene matches: 3. The CDR3 reads CASSPDRAYEQYF. The CDR3 coding sequence is TGTGCCAGCAGCCCCGACAGGGCCTACGAGCAGTACTTC.

The V and J genes are TRBV10-1 and TRBJ2-3; 7 nucleotides match TRBD2. Trimming took 2 bases from V and 0 from J; bases not matched to a gene: 5. Germline-derived CDR1 and CDR2 are WNHNN and SYGVQD (reference sequence). The CDR3 covers 16 residues. CDR3 region: CASSEGWRGSTDTQYF. The CDR3 nucleotides are TGCGCCAGCAGTGAGGGTTGGCGGGGGAGCACAGATACGCAGTATTTT.

V and J are TRBV3-1 (or the pseudogene TRBV3-2) and TRBJ2-7; TRBD1 is a possible D gene (6 bases). CDR3 length equals 14 residues. V dropped 4 bases and J dropped 7 bases, with 17 bases sitting between them. Germline V gene sequence: CDR1 LGHDT, CDR2 YNNKEL (reference sequence). CDR3 protein: CASSPDSAPGEQYF. The CDR3 DNA is TGTGCCAGCAGCCCGGACAGCGCCCCGGGGGAGCAGTACTTC.

This chain joins TRBV12-3 or TRBV12-4 and TRBJ2-7; D uncertain. Deletions cut 3 bases from V and 0 bases from J, with 6 bases between. The CDR3 is 13 residues long. The CDR3 spells CASSFTASYEQYF. CDR3 bases: TGTGCCAGCAGTTTCACAGCCTCCTACGAGCAGTACTTC.